This entry lists 32 T cell receptor beta chains sequenced from one sample in a study of cytomegalovirus exposure and HLA in healthy donors. The PCR was carried out with 60 Vbeta primers and 13 Jbeta primers. Only in-frame clones appear in the TCRdb table, and some are missing; sequencing was by immunoSEQ multiplex PCR. The table records around 130,000 clones, roughly 80% of them present only once. The sequencing input was PBMCs. These receptors came from a female donor in good health and CMV-seronegative.

This chain links TRBV5-1 with TRBJ2-4; TRBD1 matches 10 bases. The CDR3 covers 17 residues. Germline V gene lookup returns CDR1 SGHRS and CDR2 YFSETQ. Germline trimming cut 4 bases from V and 8 bases from J; bases unmatched to any gene: 15. The CDR3 loop reads CASSAPPNDRGLDIQYF. CDR3 nucleotide sequence: TGCGCCAGCAGCGCCCCCCCGAATGACAGGGGGCTTGACATTCAGTACTTC.

The chain is built from TRBV5-4 and TRBJ2-2; 15 positions match TRBD2. The germline CDR1 and CDR2 sequences are SGHNT and YYREEE (reference sequence). The CDR3 loop spans 17 amino acids. The V gene end was trimmed by 4 bases and the J gene end by 5 bases; junction bases not matched to a gene: 6. The DNA for the CDR3 is TGTGCCAGCAGCGTGGGACTAGCGGGAGGAGGAACCGGGGAGCTGTTTTTT. Protein product: CASSVGLAGGGTGELFF.

The chain couples TRBV27 to TRBJ2-1; TRBD1 agrees at 12 bases. V shed 4 bases and J 10 bases; nucleotides not matched to a gene: 8. This CDR3 spans 15 amino acids. Germline-derived CDR1 and CDR2 are MNHEY and SMNVEV (reference sequence). The CDR3 region has the DNA TGTGCCAGCAGTTACCCGGGACAGGGGGCTTGGGAGCAGTTCTTC. This translates into CASSYPGQGAWEQFF.

The V and J genes are TRBV6-5 and TRBJ2-7, with 13 bases matching TRBD2. The V and J ends lost 4 bases and 2 bases, in that order; junction bases with no gene match: 2. CDR3 length: 15 residues. Germline-derived CDR1 and CDR2 are MNHEY and SVGAGI. Here the CDR3 DNA reads TGTGCCAGCAGTTCCGGGACTAGCGGGACCTACGAGCAGTACTTC. It is translated as CASSSGTSGTYEQYF.

The chain recombines TRBV28 with TRBJ1-1, with 11 bases identical to TRBD1. The CDR3 is made up of 19 amino acids. Germline trimming cut 5 bases from V and 2 bases from J; bases unmatched to any gene: 16. From germline, CDR1 is MDHEN and CDR2 SYDVKM. CDR3 region: CASSPALGQGAGRNTEAFF. As DNA, the CDR3 is TGTGCCAGCAGTCCAGCCCTCGGACAGGGGGCGGGCAGAAACACTGAAGCTTTCTTT.

The chain carries TRBV10-3 and TRBJ1-1; TRBD1 aligns across 9 bases. Germline V gene sequence: CDR1 ENHRY, CDR2 SYGVKD. After removal of 2 bases from V and 8 bases from J, the junction contained 6 bases not matched to a gene. CDR3 length: 14 residues. The CDR3 is CAISEPQGAVEAFF. The CDR3 bases are TGTGCCATCAGTGAGCCACAGGGGGCGGTGGAAGCTTTCTTT.

The V gene is TRBV28, the J gene TRBJ2-7; a possible D gene is TRBD2 (5 bases). The germline V and J ends were trimmed by 5 bases and 1 base, with 12 bases remaining between them. The CDR3 contains 14 residues. CDR1 is MDHEN and CDR2 is SYDVKM in the germline V gene. The CDR3 DNA is TGTGCCAGCAGTCCACCGGGGTCTTCCTACGAGCAGTACTTC. Translating it yields CASSPPGSSYEQYF.

This rearrangement joins TRBV7-9 to TRBJ1-2, with 7 nucleotides matching TRBD1. This CDR3 spans 14 amino acids. CDR1 and CDR2 (germline): SEHNR, FQNEAQ (reference sequence). V lost 3 bases and J lost 4; bases outside the gene matches: 5. CDR3: CASSFGTESYGYTF. In DNA form, the CDR3 reads TGTGCCAGCAGCTTTGGGACAGAGTCCTATGGCTACACCTTC.

V is TRBV7-6 and J is TRBJ2-2; no firm D call. The germline V and J ends were trimmed by 4 bases and 4 bases, with 13 bases remaining between them. The germline V gene encodes CDR1 SGHVS and CDR2 FNYEAQ. This CDR3 contains 15 residues. CDR3 sequence: CASSSPTSGTGELFF. The CDR3 DNA reads as TGTGCCAGCAGCTCCCCAACTTCGGGCACCGGGGAGCTGTTTTTT.

This clone was seen only a few times. The chain employs TRBV10-1 and TRBJ2-3; TRBD2 matches 7 bases. CDR3 size: 15 residues. The J segment lost 3 bases and the V segment lost 2 bases, leaving 5 bases of the junction unmatched. Germline CDR1 is WNHNN and CDR2 is SYGVQD (reference sequence). The chain's CDR3 is CASSEMAGVTDTQYF. The CDR3 nucleotides read TGCGCCAGCAGTGAGATGGCGGGAGTAACAGATACGCAGTATTTT.

The V call is TRBV7-6, the J call TRBJ2-7, with D perhaps matching TRBD2 (5 bases). CDR1 and CDR2 from the germline V gene are SGHVS and FNYEAQ. V was pared by 5 bases and J by 4 bases, with 12 bases between. CDR3 length equals 13 residues. The CDR3 DNA reads as TGTGCCAGCAGCAGATCGGGGTCGTACGAGCAGTACTTC. Translating it yields CASSRSGSYEQYF.

The rearrangement uses TRBV30 and TRBJ2-1, with 10 bases fitting TRBD2. The germline gives CDR1 GTSNPN, CDR2 SVGIG (reference sequence). V was clipped by 2 bases and J by 5 bases; unmatched bases: 12. This CDR3 region has 17 residues. In nucleotides, the CDR3 is TGTGCCTGGAGTAAGTTGTGGGGGCTAGCGGGGGACAATGAGCAGTTCTTC. Protein: CAWSKLWGLAGDNEQFF.

CDR3 nucleotides: TGTGCCAGCAGTTTTGCGGAAACCTACGAGCAGTACTTC. Translated: CASSFAETYEQYF. J is TRBJ2-7 and V is TRBV27; D is undetermined. This CDR3 spans 13 amino acids. Germline assignment: CDR1 MNHEY and CDR2 SMNVEV (reference sequence). Trimming cost V 3 bases and J 2 bases, with 8 bases left between them.

The chain combines TRBV9 with TRBJ2-1, with D uncertain. Germline-derived CDR1 and CDR2 are SGDLS and YYNGEE. The V and J ends lost 0 bases and 4 bases respectively, with 11 bases between them. The CDR3 spans 15 residues. The CDR3 region is CASSVDSGRYNEQFF. CDR3 DNA sequence: TGTGCCAGCAGCGTAGATTCAGGCCGTTACAATGAGCAGTTCTTC.

The genes are TRBV28 and TRBJ2-1; 8 nucleotides agree with TRBD2. The CDR3 length is 15 residues. V lost 6 bases, J lost 0 bases, and 4 bases stayed unmatched. Germline V gene lookup returns CDR1 MDHEN and CDR2 SYDVKM. The CDR3 sequence is CASRLAESSYNEQFF. CDR3 sequence (DNA): TGTGCCAGCAGACTAGCGGAGAGCTCCTACAATGAGCAGTTCTTC.

The rearrangement links TRBV4-1 to TRBJ2-1; 12 positions agree with TRBD2. CDR1 is MGHRA, CDR2 YSYEKL, per germline. The CDR3 has 15 amino acids. Germline trimming cut 3 bases from V and 8 bases from J; bases unmatched to any gene: 5. CDR3 in DNA: TGCGCCAGCAGCCAGCTAGCGGGAGGGCCGGATGAGCAGTTCTTC. Translation gives CASSQLAGGPDEQFF.

The chain joins TRBV13 to TRBJ2-2, with 11 positions matching TRBD1. CDR1 and CDR2 (germline): PRHDT, FYEKMQ (reference sequence). CDR3 length equals 15 residues. V lost 5 bases, J lost 3 bases, and 2 bases stayed unmatched. The CDR3 DNA reads TGTGCCAGCAGCGGACAGGGGGCGGACACCGGGGAGCTGTTTTTT. This codes for CASSGQGADTGELFF.

This rearrangement joins TRBV5-8 to TRBJ2-7; 7 positions match TRBD2. Germline V gene lookup returns CDR1 SGHTS and CDR2 YDEGEE. After removal of 0 bases from V and 4 bases from J, the junction contained 4 bases not matched to a gene. This CDR3 contains 14 residues. CDR3 sequence (DNA): TGTGCCAGCAGCTTGGGGCGGGAGTTATACGAGCAGTACTTC. The encoded protein is CASSLGRELYEQYF.

The V gene is TRBV7-9, the J gene TRBJ2-5; 7 bases line up with TRBD2. Looked up from germline, CDR1 is SEHNR and CDR2 is FQNEAQ (reference sequence). V shed 8 bases and J 0 bases; nucleotides not matched to a gene: 15. This CDR3 spans 17 amino acids. The CDR3 here is CASHVFAGEGNQETQYF. DNA for the CDR3: TGTGCCAGCCACGTGTTTGCGGGAGAGGGGAACCAAGAGACCCAGTACTTC.

The genes are TRBV19 and TRBJ1-2; D not resolved. The length of the CDR3 is 14 residues. V lost 0 bases, J lost 4 bases, and 9 bases lay in between. Germline assignment: CDR1 LNHDA and CDR2 SQIVND (reference sequence). CDR3 amino acids: CASSIDEGVYGYTF. For the CDR3, the DNA is TGTGCCAGTAGTATAGATGAGGGAGTCTATGGCTACACCTTC.

V and J are TRBV5-1 and TRBJ1-2; TRBD1 aligns across 7 bases. This CDR3 has 13 amino acids. V lost 2 bases, J lost 3 bases, and 1 base stayed unmatched. Germline V lookup: CDR1 SGHRS, CDR2 YFSETQ. CDR3 sequence (DNA): TGCGCCAGCAGCTTAGGGACAGACTATGGCTACACCTTC. Its protein is CASSLGTDYGYTF. Complete variable domain (other parts from reference TRBV5-1 and TRBJ1-2): KAGVTQTPRYLIKTRGQQVTLSCSPISGHRSVSWYQQTPGQGLQFLFEYFSETQRNKGNFPGRFSGRQFSNSRSEMNVSTLELGDSALYLCASSLGTDYGYTFGSGTRLTVV.

The gene calls are TRBV4-1 and TRBJ2-5, with 16 bases fitting TRBD2. With V trimmed by 2 bases and J by 5 bases, 11 bases remained unmatched. Germline CDR1 MGHRA, CDR2 YSYEKL. The CDR3 is made up of 19 amino acids. Here the CDR3 reads CASSQTGTSGRARGETQYF. The CDR3 DNA is TGCGCCAGCAGCCAAACCGGGACTAGCGGGAGGGCCCGAGGGGAGACCCAGTACTTC.

V is TRBV6-1 and J is TRBJ1-2; tentatively, D is TRBD1 (6 bases). Deletions cut 4 bases from V and 4 bases from J, with 13 bases between. Germline V gene lookup returns CDR1 MNHNS and CDR2 SASEGT. The length of the CDR3 is 14 residues. In nucleotides, the CDR3 is TGTGCCAGCAGTGGGAAACAGGGAGTCTATGGCTACACCTTC. This gives the protein CASSGKQGVYGYTF.

J is TRBJ2-6 and V is TRBV29-1, with D hard to call. Deletions cut 3 bases from V and 0 bases from J, with 12 bases between. Germline V gene lookup returns CDR1 SQVTM and CDR2 ANQGSEA. The CDR3 spans 16 residues. The CDR3 DNA is TGCAGCGTTGACGGCGGCATAAGCTCTGGGGCCAACGTCCTGACTTTC. It is translated as CSVDGGISSGANVLTF.

V and J are TRBV4-1 and TRBJ2-5, with TRBD1 matching 8 bases. The V segment lost 5 bases and the J segment 2 bases; nucleotides outside the gene matches: 10. This CDR3 contains 16 residues. CDR1 and CDR2 from the germline V gene are MGHRA and YSYEKL. The CDR3 DNA follows: TGCGCCAGCAGCGATCCCAGGGGGCCGGGTCAAGAGACCCAGTACTTC. Amino acids: CASSDPRGPGQETQYF.

For the CDR3, the DNA is TGTGCCACCAGCAGAGACAGGGGGACCCGGAATGAGCAGTTCTTC. Translation: CATSRDRGTRNEQFF. V is TRBV15 and J is TRBJ2-1; 7 nucleotides align to TRBD1. From germline, CDR1 is LNHNV and CDR2 YYDKDF (reference sequence). With V trimmed by 0 bases and J by 7 bases, 6 bases remained unmatched. This CDR3 contains 15 residues.

The V gene is TRBV19, the J gene TRBJ1-2; a weak D match, TRBD1 (5 bases). CDR1 and CDR2 (germline): LNHDA, SQIVND (reference sequence). The CDR3 has 17 amino acids. Deletions cut 3 bases from V and 0 bases from J, with 17 bases between. Here the CDR3 reads CASSIGARGRTNYGYTF. The DNA for the CDR3 is TGTGCCAGTAGTATCGGTGCGCGGGGGAGGACTAACTATGGCTACACCTTC.

The sample holds one count of this clone. The gene calls are TRBV7-6 and TRBJ2-3; 11 bases align to TRBD2. Germline CDR1 reads SGHVS; CDR2 reads FNYEAQ. J was trimmed by 0 bases and V by 5 bases; bases with no gene match: 4. This CDR3 has 16 residues. CDR3 residues: CASSARTSGSTDTQYF. For the CDR3, the DNA is TGTGCCAGCAGCGCCCGGACTAGCGGGAGCACAGATACGCAGTATTTT.

CDR3 DNA: TGCGCCAGCAGCTTGAGTTCGGTCAGCGGCGGGAGCACAGATACGCAGTATTTT. This encodes CASSLSSVSGGSTDTQYF. The J gene is TRBJ2-3, the V gene TRBV5-1; D perhaps matches TRBD2 (5 bases). Trimming left V 1 base short and J 0 bases short, with 18 bases between. Per the germline V gene, CDR1 is SGHRS and CDR2 is YFSETQ. CDR3 length equals 18 residues.

This chain connects TRBV28 to TRBJ2-7; D is unclear. Trimming left V 2 bases short and J 4 bases short, with 12 bases between. The CDR3 totals 14 residues. Germline CDR1 is MDHEN and CDR2 is SYDVKM. The CDR3 loop is CASSLGMGLYEQYF. The CDR3 DNA sequence: TGTGCCAGCAGTTTAGGTATGGGCTTGTACGAGCAGTACTTC.

The chain employs TRBV5-1 and TRBJ2-3; 10 positions agree with TRBD2. Germline lookup yields CDR1 SGHRS and CDR2 YFSETQ. V lost 4 bases and J lost 4; bases outside the gene matches: 3. CDR3 length equals 14 residues. CDR3 bases: TGCGCCAGCAGCCTGGGACTAGCGCCAGATACGCAGTATTTT. Translated, it gives CASSLGLAPDTQYF.

In its sample, this clone was seen a few times. Other nucleotide sequences in the sample specify the same CDR3. This chain uses TRBV5-1 with TRBJ1-1; weak D call: TRBD1 (6 bases). Germline V gene lookup returns CDR1 SGHRS and CDR2 YFSETQ. CDR3 length: 13 amino acids. Trimming removed 3 bases at V and 1 base at J, with 7 bases between. DNA for the CDR3: TGCGCCAGCAGCTCGGGACAGAACACTGAAGCTTTCTTT. Translating it yields CASSSGQNTEAFF.